This T cell receptor beta chain is from a study of blood T cell repertoires in COVID-19. Study background: The origin of the acute and convalescent COVID-19 samples was the United States, Italy and Spain.

Methods used by the authors: Scientists estimated how many nucleated cells there were by amplifying reference gene primers. Data came from immunoSEQ multiplex PCR; TCRdb stores just in-frame clones and leaves some out. V and J calls and clone size are copied from that table; D and trimming were computed from the DNA. Of 250,000 to 300,000 clones in the sample, 89% were seen once. Trimming took off 1 base at V and 3 bases at J, with 18 bases between the two ends. Germline values: CDR1 SGHTA, CDR2 FQGNSA. The CDR3 is made up of 17 amino acids. Sequencing used peripheral blood. The sequence came from a woman aged 60-75 years with acute or convalescent COVID-19. The J gene is TRBJ2-5, the V gene TRBV7-2; D unclear. The DNA of the CDR3 is TGTGCCAGCAGCTTAGTTTCTCGGGTGTTTTCTAAAGAGACCCAGTACTTC. Protein: CASSLVSRVFSKETQYF.